The rows below give T cell receptor beta chains drawn from one sample of a study of blood T cell repertoires in COVID-19. Profiling relied on immunoSEQ multiplex PCR, and the TCRdb table lists in-frame clones only, not all of them. The table includes roughly 320,000 clones, 80% to 90% detected once. Sequencing was performed on PBMCs or T cells enriched from blood (not recorded which). Receptors were obtained from a man younger than 40 who had recovered from COVID-19. Each CDR3 is given with its conserved first and last residue. Fields, in order: V gene, D gene, J gene, clone size, CDR3 protein, CDR3 DNA. The D gene is left open where the match is weak. Some rows mark clone size as missing; the rest say once, few, many or name a class of expanded clone.

>TRBV6-2/TRBV6-3|TRBD1|TRBJ1-2|-
CASSSGQHYGYTF
TGTGCCAGCAGCTCGGGACAGCACTATGGCTACACCTTC
>TRBV6-4|-|TRBJ1-2|-
CASTKASPCGYGYTF
TGTGCCAGCACTAAGGCTTCTCCCTGCGGCTATGGCTACACCTTC
>TRBV7-9|-|TRBJ2-1|-
CASTPPGGAYNEQFF
TGTGCCAGCACCCCTCCCGGCGGGGCCTACAATGAGCAGTTCTTC
>TRBV19|TRBD2|TRBJ2-3|once
CASSIEGLATDTQYF
TGTGCCAGTAGTATAGAGGGACTAGCGACAGATACGCAGTATTTT
>TRBV4-1|-|TRBJ1-1|-
CASSQVVRVGAFF
TGCGCCAGCAGCCAAGTAGTCAGGGTGGGAGCTTTCTTT
>TRBV5-1|TRBD2|TRBJ2-1|-
CASSLEAGGRNEQFF
TGCGCCAGCAGCTTGGAAGCGGGGGGTCGGAATGAGCAGTTCTTC
>TRBV18|TRBD1|TRBJ2-7|-
CASSPGTGDHEQYF
TGTGCCAGCTCACCAGGAACAGGGGACCACGAGCAGTACTTC
>TRBV19|-|TRBJ1-1|-
CASSIRTVNEAFF
TGTGCCAGTAGTATTAGGACAGTTAATGAAGCTTTCTTT
>TRBV6-5|-|TRBJ2-1|-
CATSVPSSYNEQFF
TGTGCCACCTCTGTCCCGAGCTCCTACAATGAGCAGTTCTTC
>TRBV19|TRBD2|TRBJ2-3|-
CASSITSGGPEYF
TGTGCCAGTAGTATAACTAGCGGGGGGCCCGAGTATTTT
>TRBV27|TRBD2|TRBJ2-2|-
CASRLAGGPNTGELFF
TGTGCCAGCAGGTTAGCGGGGGGCCCGAACACCGGGGAGCTGTTTTTT
>TRBV7-8|TRBD2|TRBJ2-3|-
CASSLGTSGRGDTQYF
TGTGCCAGCAGCCTCGGGACTAGCGGGAGAGGGGATACGCAGTATTTT
>TRBV10-3|TRBD1|TRBJ2-7|-
CAISERDRVPYEQYF
TGTGCCATCAGTGAGCGAGACAGGGTTCCCTACGAGCAGTACTTC
>TRBV24-1|TRBD1|TRBJ1-5|-
CATNLQGSWQPQHF
TGTGCCACCAACCTACAGGGGTCATGGCAGCCCCAGCATTTT
>TRBV18|TRBD1|TRBJ1-5|-
CASSPRAGGVRGGNQPQHF
TGTGCCAGCTCACCACGTGCAGGGGGCGTGAGGGGTGGCAATCAGCCCCAGCATTTT
>TRBV6-1|-|TRBJ2-2|-
CASSERTTGNTGELFF
TGTGCCAGCAGTGAACGTACCACAGGAAACACCGGGGAGCTGTTTTTT
>TRBV29-1|TRBD1|TRBJ2-5|-
CSVGQGWETQYF
TGCAGCGTGGGACAGGGGTGGGAGACCCAGTACTTC
>TRBV5-1|TRBD1|TRBJ2-6|-
CASSLSPQGASGANVLTF
TGCGCCAGCAGCTTGTCCCCACAGGGGGCATCTGGGGCCAACGTCCTGACTTTC
>TRBV18|TRBD2|TRBJ2-2|-
CASSPPGLAGGAGELFF
TGTGCCAGCTCACCACCGGGCCTAGCGGGAGGCGCCGGGGAGCTGTTTTTT
>TRBV10-2|TRBD1|TRBJ2-6|-
CASRAGTGASGANVLTF
TGCGCCAGCAGGGCGGGGACAGGGGCCTCTGGGGCCAACGTCCTGACTTTC
>TRBV11-2|TRBD1|TRBJ2-1|-
CASSGTGPSSYNEQFF
TGTGCCAGCAGCGGGACAGGTCCAAGCTCCTACAATGAGCAGTTCTTC
>TRBV11-2|TRBD2|TRBJ2-1|-
CASSLTRTSGNEQFF
TGTGCCAGCAGCTTAACTCGGACTAGCGGGAATGAGCAGTTCTTC
>TRBV27|TRBD1|TRBJ1-5|-
CASSSLGTGVQPQHF
TGTGCCAGCAGTTCCCTCGGGACAGGGGTGCAGCCCCAGCATTTT
>TRBV5-1|TRBD1|TRBJ2-1|-
CASTSYRGSYNEQFF
TGCGCCAGCACCTCCTACAGGGGGTCCTACAATGAGCAGTTCTTC
>TRBV3-1/TRBV3-2|TRBD2|TRBJ2-2|-
CASSQRRGGHTGELFF
TGTGCCAGCAGCCAAAGGCGGGGGGGCCACACCGGGGAGCTGTTTTTT
>TRBV6-5|TRBD1|TRBJ1-1|-
CASRTGGGTEAFF
TGTGCCAGCAGGACAGGGGGAGGCACTGAAGCTTTCTTT
>TRBV9|TRBD2|TRBJ2-3|once
CASSPQAGVWTDTQYF
TGTGCCAGCAGCCCTCAAGCGGGAGTATGGACAGATACGCAGTATTTT
>TRBV28|TRBD1|TRBJ1-2|-
CASSLAGTGVRGYTF
TGTGCCAGCAGTCTCGCCGGGACAGGGGTTCGAGGCTACACCTTC
>TRBV5-1|-|TRBJ1-4|-
CASSYSRRGETNEKLFF
TGCGCCAGCAGTTACTCCCGCAGGGGTGAAACTAATGAAAAACTGTTTTTT
>TRBV6-2/TRBV6-3|TRBD1|TRBJ1-2|-
CASRPNRDSWGYTF
TGTGCCAGCAGGCCTAACCGGGACAGCTGGGGCTACACCTTC
>TRBV9|-|TRBJ1-1|-
CASSARGFPMNTEAFF
TGTGCCAGCAGCGCACGAGGGTTCCCTATGAACACTGAAGCTTTCTTT
>TRBV5-1|TRBD2|TRBJ2-3|-
CASNTGGITDTQYF
TGCGCCAGCAACACGGGAGGGATCACAGATACGCAGTATTTT
>TRBV10-3|-|TRBJ2-1|-
CAISTPREYNEQFF
TGTGCCATCAGTACCCCCAGGGAATACAATGAGCAGTTCTTC
>TRBV4-2|-|TRBJ2-1|-
CASSQENVAAGATYNEQFF
TGTGCCAGCAGCCAAGAAAATGTTGCGGCAGGGGCAACCTACAATGAGCAGTTCTTC
>TRBV5-6|TRBD1|TRBJ1-2|-
CASSLGQGAQLTGYTF
TGTGCCAGCAGCTTGGGACAGGGGGCGCAGTTAACTGGCTACACCTTC
>TRBV15|TRBD1|TRBJ2-5|-
CATSATPGQGILWETQYF
TGTGCCACCAGCGCGACACCGGGACAGGGTATACTCTGGGAGACCCAGTACTTC
>TRBV19|-|TRBJ1-2|-
CASSRLDQEGYTF
TGTGCCAGTAGCCGCTTGGATCAGGAAGGCTACACCTTC
>TRBV7-8|TRBD1|TRBJ1-2|-
CASSWGTGSNYYGYTF
TGTGCCAGCAGCTGGGGGACAGGTTCAAATTACTATGGCTACACCTTC
>TRBV28|TRBD2|TRBJ2-7|-
CASSPVRTSGNYEQYF
TGTGCCAGCAGCCCAGTCCGGACTAGCGGGAACTACGAGCAGTACTTC
>TRBV19|-|TRBJ1-1|few
CASSPQGRAAGGNTEAFF
TGTGCCAGTAGTCCGCAAGGACGGGCAGCGGGCGGGAACACTGAAGCTTTCTTT
>TRBV28|TRBD1|TRBJ2-5|-
CASSLSGGGQETQYF
TGTGCCAGCAGTTTATCAGGGGGCGGACAAGAGACCCAGTACTTC
>TRBV20-1|-|TRBJ1-2|-
CSASSTGRYGYTF
TGCAGTGCTAGTTCAACAGGGCGCTATGGCTACACCTTC
>TRBV21-1|-|TRBJ1-2|-
CASSEGLYGYTF
TGTGCCAGCAGCGAGGGACTCTATGGCTACACCTTC
>TRBV2|-|TRBJ1-1|few
CATYDRNTEAFF
TGTGCCACCTACGACAGAAACACTGAAGCTTTCTTT
>TRBV30|-|TRBJ1-2|-
CAWNLWEGEDGYTF
TGTGCCTGGAACTTATGGGAAGGGGAGGATGGCTACACCTTC
>TRBV4-1|TRBD1|TRBJ2-4|-
CASSSTGGSMDIQYF
TGCGCCAGCAGCTCGACAGGGGGCTCGATGGACATTCAGTACTTC
>TRBV12-3/TRBV12-4|TRBD1|TRBJ2-7|-
CASSYTGVGEQYF
TGTGCCAGCAGCTACACAGGGGTCGGCGAGCAGTACTTC
>TRBV11-2|TRBD2|TRBJ2-7|-
CASSLAGTSGSEQYF
TGTGCCAGCAGCTTGGCCGGGACTAGTGGCTCCGAGCAGTACTTC
>TRBV6-5|TRBD2|TRBJ2-1|-
CASSHQRGGGEQFF
TGTGCCAGCAGCCACCAGCGGGGGGGTGGTGAGCAGTTCTTC
>TRBV9|-|TRBJ2-1|-
CASSVSGGTYNEQFF
TGTGCCAGCAGCGTATCCGGGGGGACATACAATGAGCAGTTCTTC
>TRBV5-1|TRBD1|TRBJ2-1|once
CASSSGQAPYEQFF
TGCGCCAGCAGCTCCGGACAGGCCCCTTATGAGCAGTTCTTC
>TRBV7-2|TRBD2|TRBJ2-5|-
CASSQLLAGAGETQYF
TGTGCCAGCAGCCAACTACTAGCGGGAGCGGGGGAGACCCAGTACTTC
>TRBV6-1|TRBD1|TRBJ1-1|-
CASSELEGANTEAFF
TGTGCCAGCAGTGAACTCGAGGGGGCGAACACTGAAGCTTTCTTT
>TRBV2|TRBD2|TRBJ2-5|-
CASSGGLAGGRQETQYF
TGTGCCAGCAGTGGCGGGCTAGCGGGGGGCCGCCAGGAGACCCAGTACTTC
>TRBV19|TRBD2|TRBJ2-1|-
CASSIGAGGPYNEQFF
TGTGCCAGTAGTATAGGGGCGGGAGGGCCCTACAATGAGCAGTTCTTC